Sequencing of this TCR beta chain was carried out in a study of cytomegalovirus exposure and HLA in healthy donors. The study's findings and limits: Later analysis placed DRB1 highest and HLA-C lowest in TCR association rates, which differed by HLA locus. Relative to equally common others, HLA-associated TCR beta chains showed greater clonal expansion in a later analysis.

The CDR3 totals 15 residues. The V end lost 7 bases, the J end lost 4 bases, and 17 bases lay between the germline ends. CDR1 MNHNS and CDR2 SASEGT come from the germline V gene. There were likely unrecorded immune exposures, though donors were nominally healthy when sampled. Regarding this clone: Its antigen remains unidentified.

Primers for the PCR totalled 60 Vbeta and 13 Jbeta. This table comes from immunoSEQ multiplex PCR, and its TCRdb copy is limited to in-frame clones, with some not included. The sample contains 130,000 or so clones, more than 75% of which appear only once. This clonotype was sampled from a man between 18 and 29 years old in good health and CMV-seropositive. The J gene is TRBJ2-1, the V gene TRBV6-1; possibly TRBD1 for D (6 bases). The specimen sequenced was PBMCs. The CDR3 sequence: CASKGQPHPYNEQFF. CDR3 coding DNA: TGTGCCAGCAAAGGACAGCCCCACCCTTACAATGAGCAGTTCTTC.